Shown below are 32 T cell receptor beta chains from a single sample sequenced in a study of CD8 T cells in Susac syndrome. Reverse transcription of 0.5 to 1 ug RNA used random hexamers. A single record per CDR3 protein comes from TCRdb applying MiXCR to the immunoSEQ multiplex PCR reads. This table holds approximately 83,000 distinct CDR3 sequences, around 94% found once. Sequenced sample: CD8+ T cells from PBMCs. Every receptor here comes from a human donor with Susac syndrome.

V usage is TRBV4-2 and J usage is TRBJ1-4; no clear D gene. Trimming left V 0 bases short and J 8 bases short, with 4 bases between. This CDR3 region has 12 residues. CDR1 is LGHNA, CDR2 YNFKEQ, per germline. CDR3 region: CASSQDLEKLFF. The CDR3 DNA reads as TGTGCCAGCAGCCAAGATTTAGAAAAACTGTTTTTT.

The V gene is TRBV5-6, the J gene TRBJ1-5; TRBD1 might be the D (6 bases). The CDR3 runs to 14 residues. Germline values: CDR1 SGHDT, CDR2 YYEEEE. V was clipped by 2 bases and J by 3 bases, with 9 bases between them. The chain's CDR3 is CASSLTGLNQPQHF. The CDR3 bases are TGTGCCAGCAGCTTAACAGGGCTCAATCAGCCCCAGCATTTT.

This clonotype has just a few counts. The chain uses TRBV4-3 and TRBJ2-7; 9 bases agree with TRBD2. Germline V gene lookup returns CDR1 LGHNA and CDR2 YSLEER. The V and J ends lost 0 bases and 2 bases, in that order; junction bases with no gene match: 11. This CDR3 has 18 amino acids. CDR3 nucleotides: TGCGCCAGCAGCCAAGATCTAAGGGCTCTAGCGGGGCCCTACGAGCAGTACTTC. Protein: CASSQDLRALAGPYEQYF.

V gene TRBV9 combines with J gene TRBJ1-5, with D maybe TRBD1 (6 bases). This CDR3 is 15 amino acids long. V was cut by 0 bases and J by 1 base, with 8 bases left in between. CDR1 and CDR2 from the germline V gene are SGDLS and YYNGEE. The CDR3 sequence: CASSVEGGSNQPQHF. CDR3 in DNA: TGTGCCAGCAGCGTAGAGGGGGGGAGCAATCAGCCCCAGCATTTT.

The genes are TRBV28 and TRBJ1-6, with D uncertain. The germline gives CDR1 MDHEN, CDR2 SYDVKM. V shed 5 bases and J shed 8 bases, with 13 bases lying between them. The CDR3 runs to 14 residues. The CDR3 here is CASSDRAGDSPLHF. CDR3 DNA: TGTGCCAGCAGTGATCGGGCCGGCGATTCACCCCTCCACTTT.

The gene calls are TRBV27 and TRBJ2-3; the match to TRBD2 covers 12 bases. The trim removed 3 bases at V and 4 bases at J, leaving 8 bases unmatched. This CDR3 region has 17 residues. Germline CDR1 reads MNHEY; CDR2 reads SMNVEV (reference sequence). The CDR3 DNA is TGTGCCAGCAGTTTTTCCCTAGCGGGAGGGCTGGCAGATACGCAGTATTTT. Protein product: CASSFSLAGGLADTQYF.

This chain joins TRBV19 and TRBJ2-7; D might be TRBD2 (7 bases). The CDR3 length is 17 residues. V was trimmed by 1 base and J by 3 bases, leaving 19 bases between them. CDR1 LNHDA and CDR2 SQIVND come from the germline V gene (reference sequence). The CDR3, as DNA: TGTGCCAGTAGTATAGGGTACGGGGGGCCTTCGGACTACGAGCAGTACTTC. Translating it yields CASSIGYGGPSDYEQYF.

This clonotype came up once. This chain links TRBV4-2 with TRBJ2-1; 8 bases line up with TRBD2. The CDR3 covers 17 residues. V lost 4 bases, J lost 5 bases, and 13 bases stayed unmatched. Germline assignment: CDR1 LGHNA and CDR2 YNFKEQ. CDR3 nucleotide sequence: TGTGCCAGCAGCCTAAAGGACAGCGGGGGAGCCAACAATGAGCAGTTCTTC. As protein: CASSLKDSGGANNEQFF.

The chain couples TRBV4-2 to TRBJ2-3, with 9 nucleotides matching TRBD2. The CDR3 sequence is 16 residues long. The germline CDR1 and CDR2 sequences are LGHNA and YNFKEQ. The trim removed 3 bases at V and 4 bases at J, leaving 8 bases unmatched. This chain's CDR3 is CASSHSTSGGADTQYF. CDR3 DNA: TGTGCCAGCAGCCATTCGACTAGCGGCGGCGCAGATACGCAGTATTTT.

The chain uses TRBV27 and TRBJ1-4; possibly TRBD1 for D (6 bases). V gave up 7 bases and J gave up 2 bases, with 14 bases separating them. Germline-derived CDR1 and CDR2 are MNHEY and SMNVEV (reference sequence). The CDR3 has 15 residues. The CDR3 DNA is TGTGCCAGCACCCCCAACAGGGCGACTAATGAAAAACTGTTTTTT. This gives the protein CASTPNRATNEKLFF.

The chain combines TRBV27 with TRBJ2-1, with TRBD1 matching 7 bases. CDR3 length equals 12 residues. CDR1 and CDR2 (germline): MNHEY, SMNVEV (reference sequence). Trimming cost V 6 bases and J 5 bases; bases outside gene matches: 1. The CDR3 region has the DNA TGTGCCAGCAGGGGACAGCACAATGAGCAGTTCTTC. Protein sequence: CASRGQHNEQFF.

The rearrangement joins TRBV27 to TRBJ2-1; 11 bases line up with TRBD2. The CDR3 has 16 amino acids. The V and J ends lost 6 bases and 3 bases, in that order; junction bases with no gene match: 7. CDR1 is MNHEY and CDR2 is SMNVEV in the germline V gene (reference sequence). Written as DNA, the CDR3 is TGTGCCAGCAGACTATACGGGACTAGCGGCTACAATGAGCAGTTCTTC. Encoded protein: CASRLYGTSGYNEQFF.

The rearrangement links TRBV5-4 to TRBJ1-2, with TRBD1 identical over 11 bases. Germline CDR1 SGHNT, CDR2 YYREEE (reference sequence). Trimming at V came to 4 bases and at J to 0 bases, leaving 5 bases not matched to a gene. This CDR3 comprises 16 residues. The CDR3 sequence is CASSTGQGAPNYGYTF. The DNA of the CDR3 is TGTGCCAGCAGCACAGGACAGGGGGCACCTAACTATGGCTACACCTTC.

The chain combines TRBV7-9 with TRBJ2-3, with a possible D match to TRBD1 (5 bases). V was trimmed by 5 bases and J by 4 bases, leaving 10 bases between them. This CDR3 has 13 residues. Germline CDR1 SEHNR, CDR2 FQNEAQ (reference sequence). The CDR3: CASSHTGSDTQYF. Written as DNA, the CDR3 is TGTGCCAGCAGCCACACAGGATCAGATACGCAGTATTTT.

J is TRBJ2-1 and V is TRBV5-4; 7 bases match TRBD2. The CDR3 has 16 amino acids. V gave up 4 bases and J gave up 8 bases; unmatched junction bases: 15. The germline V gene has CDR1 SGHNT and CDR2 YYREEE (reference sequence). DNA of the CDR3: TGTGCCAGCAGCGACCACCGGACTAGTTTACTCGATGAGCAGTTCTTC. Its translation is CASSDHRTSLLDEQFF.

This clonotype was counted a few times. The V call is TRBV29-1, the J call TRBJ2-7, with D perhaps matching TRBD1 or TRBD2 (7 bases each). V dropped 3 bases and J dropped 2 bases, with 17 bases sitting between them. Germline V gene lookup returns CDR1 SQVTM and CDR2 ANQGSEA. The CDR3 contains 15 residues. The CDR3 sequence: CSVEGLQGGTYEQYF. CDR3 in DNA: TGCAGCGTTGAGGGTTTGCAGGGGGGGACCTACGAGCAGTACTTC.

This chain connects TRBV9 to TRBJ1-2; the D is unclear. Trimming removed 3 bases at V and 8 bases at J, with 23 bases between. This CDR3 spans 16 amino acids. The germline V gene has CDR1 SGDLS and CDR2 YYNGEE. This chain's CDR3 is CASSEAEEAGFYGYTF. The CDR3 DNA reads TGTGCCAGCAGCGAGGCCGAAGAAGCAGGATTCTACGGCTACACCTTC.

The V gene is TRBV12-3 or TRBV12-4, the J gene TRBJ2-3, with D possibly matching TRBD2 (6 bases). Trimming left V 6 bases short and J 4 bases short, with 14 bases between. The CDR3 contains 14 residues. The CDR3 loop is CASRPLGEADTQYF. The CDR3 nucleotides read TGTGCCAGCAGACCCCTAGGGGAGGCAGATACGCAGTATTTT.

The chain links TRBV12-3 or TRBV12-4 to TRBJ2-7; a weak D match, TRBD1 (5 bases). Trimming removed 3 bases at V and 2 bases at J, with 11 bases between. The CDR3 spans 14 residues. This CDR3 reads CASSFPDIPYEQYF. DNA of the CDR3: TGTGCCAGCAGTTTCCCGGACATACCCTACGAGCAGTACTTC.

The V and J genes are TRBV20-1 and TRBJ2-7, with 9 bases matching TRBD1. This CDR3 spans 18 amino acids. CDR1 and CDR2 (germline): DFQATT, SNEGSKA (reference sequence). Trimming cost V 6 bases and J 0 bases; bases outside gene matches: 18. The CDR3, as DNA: TGCAGTGCAACGGGACAGGGATTAACTATCCCGAACTCCTACGAGCAGTACTTC. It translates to CSATGQGLTIPNSYEQYF.

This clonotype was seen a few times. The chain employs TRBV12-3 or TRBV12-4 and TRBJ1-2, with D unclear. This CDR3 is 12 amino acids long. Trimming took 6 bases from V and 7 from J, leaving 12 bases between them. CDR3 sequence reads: CASSSWSGGYTF. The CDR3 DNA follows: TGTGCCAGCAGCTCCTGGTCCGGTGGCTACACCTTC.

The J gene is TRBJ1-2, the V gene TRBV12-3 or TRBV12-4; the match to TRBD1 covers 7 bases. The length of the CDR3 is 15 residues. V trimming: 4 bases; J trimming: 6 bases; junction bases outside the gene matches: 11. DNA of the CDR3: TGTGCCAGCAGTTACACAGAAGGACAGGCCAATGGCTACACCTTC. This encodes CASSYTEGQANGYTF.

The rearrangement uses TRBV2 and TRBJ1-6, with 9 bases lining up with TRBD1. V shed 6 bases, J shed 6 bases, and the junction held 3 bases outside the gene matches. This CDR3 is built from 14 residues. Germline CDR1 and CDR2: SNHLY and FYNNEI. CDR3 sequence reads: CASRDRGVNSPLHF. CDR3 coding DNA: TGTGCCAGCAGGGACAGGGGAGTTAATTCACCCCTCCACTTT.

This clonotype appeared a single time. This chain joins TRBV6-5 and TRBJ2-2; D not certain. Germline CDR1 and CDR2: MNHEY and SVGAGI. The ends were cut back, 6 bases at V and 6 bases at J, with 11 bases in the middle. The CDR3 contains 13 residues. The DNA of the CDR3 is TGTGCCAGCAGCGATACGGGCGCCGGGGAGCTGTTTTTT. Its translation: CASSDTGAGELFF.

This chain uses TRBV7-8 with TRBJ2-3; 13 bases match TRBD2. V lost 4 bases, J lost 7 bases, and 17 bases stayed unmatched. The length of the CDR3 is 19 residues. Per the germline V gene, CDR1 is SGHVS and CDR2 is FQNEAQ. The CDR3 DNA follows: TGTGCCAGCAGCTCGGGACTAGCGGGACAAAAAAACCCCCCCCATACGCAGTATTTT. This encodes CASSSGLAGQKNPPHTQYF.

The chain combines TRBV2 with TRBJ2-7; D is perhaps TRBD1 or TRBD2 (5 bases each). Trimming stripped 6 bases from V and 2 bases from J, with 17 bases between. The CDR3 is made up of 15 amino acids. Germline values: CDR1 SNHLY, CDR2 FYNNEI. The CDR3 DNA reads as TGTGCCAGCAGGGCGTATAGGGACCCTACCTACGAGCAGTACTTC. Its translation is CASRAYRDPTYEQYF.

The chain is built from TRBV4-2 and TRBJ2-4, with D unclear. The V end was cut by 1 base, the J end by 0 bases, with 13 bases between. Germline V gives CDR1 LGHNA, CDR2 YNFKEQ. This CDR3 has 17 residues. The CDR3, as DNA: TGTGCCAGCAGCCAAGGACTGTCTCTGGAAGCCAAAAACATTCAGTACTTC. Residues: CASSQGLSLEAKNIQYF.

CDR3 in DNA: TGTGCCAGCAGCGTAAATTCCTACAATGAGCAGTTCTTC. Protein sequence: CASSVNSYNEQFF. The V and J genes are TRBV11-2 and TRBJ2-1; D remains unclear. This CDR3 contains 13 residues. Germline lookup yields CDR1 SGHAT and CDR2 FQNNGV. Trimming stripped 5 bases from V and 1 base from J, with 6 bases between.

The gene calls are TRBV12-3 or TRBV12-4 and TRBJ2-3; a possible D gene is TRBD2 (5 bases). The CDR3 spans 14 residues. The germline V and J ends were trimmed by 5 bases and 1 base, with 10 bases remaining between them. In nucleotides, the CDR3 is TGTGCCAGCAGTATGACTATTGGCACAGATACGCAGTATTTT. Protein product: CASSMTIGTDTQYF.

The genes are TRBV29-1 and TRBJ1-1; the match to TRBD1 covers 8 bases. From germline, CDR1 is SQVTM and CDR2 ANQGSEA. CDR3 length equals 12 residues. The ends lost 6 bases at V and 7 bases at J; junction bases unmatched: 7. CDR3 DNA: TGCAGCGTCAAAGCGGGGACAGGTGAAGCTTTCTTT. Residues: CSVKAGTGEAFF.

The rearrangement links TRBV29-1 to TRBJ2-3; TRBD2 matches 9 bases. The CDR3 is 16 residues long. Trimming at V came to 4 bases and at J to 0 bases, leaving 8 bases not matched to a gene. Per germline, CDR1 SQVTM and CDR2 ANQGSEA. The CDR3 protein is CSVAGTSYQSTDTQYF. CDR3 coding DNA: TGCAGCGTTGCCGGGACTAGCTATCAGAGCACAGATACGCAGTATTTT.

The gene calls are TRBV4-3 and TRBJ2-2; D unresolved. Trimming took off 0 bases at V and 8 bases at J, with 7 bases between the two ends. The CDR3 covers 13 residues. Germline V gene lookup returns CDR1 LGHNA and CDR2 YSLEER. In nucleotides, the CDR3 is TGCGCCAGCAGCCAAGATGGTGGGGGGGAGCTGTTTTTT. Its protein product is CASSQDGGGELFF.